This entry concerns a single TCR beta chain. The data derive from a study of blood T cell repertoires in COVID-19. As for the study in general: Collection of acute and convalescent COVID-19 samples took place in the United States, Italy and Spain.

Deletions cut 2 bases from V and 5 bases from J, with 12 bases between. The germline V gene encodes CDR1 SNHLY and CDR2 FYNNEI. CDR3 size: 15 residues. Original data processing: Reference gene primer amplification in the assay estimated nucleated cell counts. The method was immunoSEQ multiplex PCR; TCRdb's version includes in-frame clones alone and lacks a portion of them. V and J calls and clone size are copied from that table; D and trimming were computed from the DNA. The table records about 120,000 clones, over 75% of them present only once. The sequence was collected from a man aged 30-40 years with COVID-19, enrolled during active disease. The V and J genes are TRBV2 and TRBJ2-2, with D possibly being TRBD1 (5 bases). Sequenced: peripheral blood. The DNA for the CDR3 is TGTGCCAGCAGTGAAAGGGGCGAGATAACCGGGGAGCTGTTTTTT. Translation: CASSERGEITGELFF. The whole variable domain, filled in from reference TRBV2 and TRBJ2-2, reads EPEVTQTPSHQVTQMGQEVILRCVPISNHLYFYWYRQILGQKVEFLVSFYNNEISEKSEIFDDQFSVERPDGSNFTLKIRSTKLEDSAMYFCASSERGEITGELFFGEGSRLTVL.